These T cell receptor beta chains were read from a single sample in a study of radiotherapy plus CTLA-4 blockade in lung cancer. Data came from immunoSEQ multiplex PCR; TCRdb stores just in-frame clones and leaves some out. The data contain 130,000 or so clones, over 80% of them singletons. The source was peripheral blood, collected from a patient treated with radiotherapy plus ipilimumab. These receptors all come from a human donor with non-small cell lung cancer that progressed on radiotherapy plus ipilimumab. The CDR3 runs from the conserved cysteine through the conserved F or W. A D gene is named only where the DNA matches it firmly. The listing skips clone size in some rows; elsewhere it reads once, few, many or a size class.

length: 14; size: -; V: TRBV6-6; J: TRBJ2-7; D: TRBD2; CDR3: CASRREGQSYEQYF; DNA: TGTGCCAGCAGGCGGGAGGGCCAATCCTACGAGCAGTACTTC
length: 17; size: -; V: TRBV7-2; J: TRBJ2-5; D: TRBD2; CDR3: CASSPLGTSTRGGGQYF; DNA: TGTGCCAGCAGCCCTCTAGGGACTAGTACTCGGGGAGGTGGCCAGTACTTC
length: 14; size: -; V: TRBV7-8; J: TRBJ1-1; D: -; CDR3: CASSPETKNTEAFF; DNA: TGTGCCAGCAGCCCTGAAACTAAGAACACTGAAGCTTTCTTT
length: 18; size: -; V: TRBV6-1; J: TRBJ2-7; D: TRBD2; CDR3: CASSGIGTSGSWAYEQYF; DNA: TGTGCCAGCAGTGGAATAGGGACTAGCGGGAGTTGGGCCTACGAGCAGTACTTC
length: 13; size: -; V: TRBV11-3; J: TRBJ2-7; D: -; CDR3: CASSLPTRHEQYF; DNA: TGTGCCAGCAGCTTACCCACTAGACACGAGCAGTACTTC
length: 15; size: once; V: TRBV30; J: TRBJ1-5; D: TRBD1; CDR3: CAWSAGQGGSQPQHF; DNA: TGTGCCTGGAGTGCGGGACAGGGGGGTAGTCAGCCCCAGCATTTT
length: 14; size: -; V: TRBV7-6; J: TRBJ2-1; D: -; CDR3: CASSLESYNNEQFF; DNA: TGTGCCAGCAGCTTAGAGTCGTATAACAATGAGCAGTTCTTC
length: 14; size: once; V: TRBV27; J: TRBJ2-5; D: -; CDR3: CASSLLGSQETQYF; DNA: TGTGCCAGCAGTTTATTGGGCAGCCAAGAGACCCAGTACTTC
length: 19; size: -; V: TRBV11-3; J: TRBJ2-1; D: -; CDR3: CASSFSPLGGVSSYNEQFF; DNA: TGTGCCAGCAGCTTTTCCCCTCTAGGGGGGGTTAGCTCCTACAATGAGCAGTTCTTC
length: 16; size: -; V: TRBV4-1; J: TRBJ1-3; D: -; CDR3: CASSQVAGRSGNTIYF; DNA: TGCGCCAGCAGCCAAGTGGCAGGGCGCTCTGGAAACACCATATATTTT
length: 14; size: few; V: TRBV7-9; J: TRBJ2-7; D: -; CDR3: CASSLRAGSYEQYF; DNA: TGTGCCAGCAGCTTAAGGGCAGGATCCTACGAGCAGTACTTC
length: 16; size: -; V: TRBV9; J: TRBJ2-1; D: -; CDR3: CASSVGGQVLINEQFF; DNA: TGTGCCAGCAGCGTAGGAGGGCAGGTATTAATCAATGAGCAGTTCTTC
length: 15; size: -; V: TRBV5-5; J: TRBJ2-7; D: -; CDR3: CASSLAGQNLYEQYF; DNA: TGTGCCAGCAGCTTGGCAGGGCAGAACCTCTACGAGCAGTACTTC
length: 12; size: -; V: TRBV9; J: TRBJ2-1; D: -; CDR3: CASSVEGNEQFF; DNA: TGTGCCAGCAGCGTAGAGGGCAATGAGCAGTTCTTC
length: 15; size: few; V: TRBV6-1; J: TRBJ1-3; D: -; CDR3: CASSEGADSGNTIYF; DNA: TGTGCCAGCAGTGAAGGCGCCGACTCTGGAAACACCATATATTTT
length: 13; size: -; V: TRBV29-1; J: TRBJ2-7; D: -; CDR3: CSALSGPYYEQYF; DNA: TGCAGCGCCCTTAGCGGACCTTATTACGAGCAGTACTTC
length: 15; size: -; V: TRBV18; J: TRBJ2-7; D: TRBD2; CDR3: CASSEGLAAPYEQYF; DNA: TGTGCCAGCTCAGAAGGACTAGCGGCTCCATACGAGCAGTACTTC
length: 18; size: -; V: TRBV6-4; J: TRBJ2-1; D: TRBD1; CDR3: CASSPQPADRVAYNEQFF; DNA: TGTGCCAGCAGTCCTCAACCGGCGGACAGGGTTGCCTACAATGAGCAGTTCTTC
length: 14; size: -; V: TRBV6-1; J: TRBJ1-5; D: TRBD1; CDR3: CAAGGQGSNQPQHF; DNA: TGTGCCGCTGGGGGACAGGGGAGCAATCAGCCCCAGCATTTT
length: 12; size: -; V: TRBV6-5; J: TRBJ2-3; D: -; CDR3: CASSYVPDTQYF; DNA: TGTGCCAGCAGTTACGTACCAGATACGCAGTATTTT
length: 17; size: -; V: TRBV19; J: TRBJ1-4; D: -; CDR3: CASSITLLTATNEKLFF; DNA: TGTGCCAGTAGTATCACTCTCCTAACTGCAACTAATGAAAAACTGTTTTTT
length: 11; size: -; V: TRBV11-2; J: TRBJ2-1; D: -; CDR3: CASEGGDEQFF; DNA: TGTGCCAGCGAGGGTGGCGATGAGCAGTTCTTC
length: 16; size: -; V: TRBV18; J: TRBJ1-5; D: -; CDR3: CASSPLPGGLNQPQHF; DNA: TGTGCCAGCTCACCTCTGCCGGGAGGGTTGAATCAGCCCCAGCATTTT
length: 15; size: -; V: TRBV7-2; J: TRBJ2-7; D: -; CDR3: CASSLQAKGAYEQYF; DNA: TGTGCCAGCAGCTTACAGGCCAAGGGAGCGTACGAGCAGTACTTC
length: 16; size: -; V: TRBV19; J: TRBJ1-2; D: TRBD1; CDR3: CASSITRDRDNYGYTF; DNA: TGTGCCAGTAGTATAACCCGGGACAGGGATAACTATGGCTACACCTTC
length: 11; size: -; V: TRBV6-5; J: TRBJ2-3; D: -; CDR3: CASTKMDTQYF; DNA: TGTGCCAGCACCAAAATGGATACGCAGTATTTT
length: 15; size: -; V: TRBV2; J: TRBJ1-4; D: -; CDR3: CASRQTANLQGKLFF; DNA: TGTGCCAGCAGACAGACAGCCAACTTGCAGGGAAAACTGTTTTTT
length: 17; size: -; V: TRBV19; J: TRBJ2-3; D: TRBD1; CDR3: CASIPTGAALSTDTQYF; DNA: TGTGCCAGTATCCCAACAGGGGCGGCCCTAAGCACAGATACGCAGTATTTT
length: 14; size: -; V: TRBV6-6; J: TRBJ2-7; D: TRBD2; CDR3: CASSRSGRSYEQYF; DNA: TGTGCCAGCAGCCGAAGCGGGAGAAGCTACGAGCAGTACTTC
length: 17; size: few; V: TRBV7-9; J: TRBJ2-6; D: -; CDR3: CASSPQGSLSGANVLTF; DNA: TGTGCCAGCAGCCCACAGGGATCACTCTCTGGGGCCAACGTCCTGACTTTC
length: 17; size: -; V: TRBV29-1; J: TRBJ2-1; D: TRBD2; CDR3: CSVVLAGATSSYNEQFF; DNA: TGCAGCGTCGTACTAGCGGGAGCTACTTCTTCCTACAATGAGCAGTTCTTC
length: 11; size: -; V: TRBV10-3; J: TRBJ1-2; D: -; CDR3: CAISWLYGYTF; DNA: TGTGCCATCAGTTGGCTCTATGGCTACACCTTC
length: 11; size: -; V: TRBV30; J: TRBJ2-5; D: -; CDR3: CAWGEQETQYF; DNA: TGTGCCTGGGGGGAACAAGAGACCCAGTACTTC
length: 19; size: -; V: TRBV27; J: TRBJ2-7; D: TRBD2; CDR3: CASSLVSSLAGGRSYEQYF; DNA: TGTGCCAGCAGTTTAGTTTCGTCGCTAGCGGGAGGCAGGAGCTACGAGCAGTACTTC
length: 17; size: -; V: TRBV27; J: TRBJ2-5; D: TRBD2; CDR3: CASKSLGLAGVRETQYF; DNA: TGTGCCAGCAAAAGCCTCGGACTAGCGGGAGTTCGGGAGACCCAGTACTTC
length: 17; size: few; V: TRBV27; J: TRBJ2-5; D: TRBD2; CDR3: CASSLSAGGPLGGTQYF; DNA: TGTGCCAGCAGTTTATCAGCGGGAGGGCCTCTCGGGGGGACCCAGTACTTC
length: 15; size: -; V: TRBV6-5; J: TRBJ2-2; D: TRBD2; CDR3: CASSGLAGPPGELFF; DNA: TGTGCCAGCAGCGGACTAGCGGGCCCTCCCGGGGAGCTGTTTTTT
length: 13; size: -; V: TRBV6-1; J: TRBJ1-2; D: -; CDR3: CASVRGRDYGYTF; DNA: TGTGCCAGCGTAAGGGGGAGGGACTATGGCTACACCTTC
length: 16; size: -; V: TRBV5-1; J: TRBJ2-5; D: TRBD2; CDR3: CASSLGLAGNQETQYF; DNA: TGCGCCAGCAGCTTGGGTCTAGCGGGGAACCAAGAGACCCAGTACTTC
length: 14; size: -; V: TRBV5-6; J: TRBJ1-1; D: -; CDR3: CASSPLGRDTEAFF; DNA: TGTGCCAGCAGCCCTCTTGGCAGGGACACTGAAGCTTTCTTT
length: 16; size: -; V: TRBV2; J: TRBJ2-7; D: -; CDR3: CASSDLGEWSSYEQYF; DNA: TGTGCCAGCAGTGATCTCGGGGAATGGAGCTCCTACGAGCAGTACTTC
length: 17; size: -; V: TRBV7-2; J: TRBJ2-6; D: -; CDR3: CASSLYGQSSGANVLTF; DNA: TGTGCCAGCAGCTTATACGGACAGAGCTCTGGGGCCAACGTCCTGACTTTC
length: 14; size: -; V: TRBV7-2; J: TRBJ2-7; D: TRBD2; CDR3: CASNLAGPGYEQYF; DNA: TGTGCCAGCAACTTAGCGGGGCCGGGCTACGAGCAGTACTTC
length: 14; size: -; V: TRBV6-6; J: TRBJ2-7; D: -; CDR3: CASSAPGLTYEQYF; DNA: TGTGCCAGCAGTGCCCCGGGACTCACCTACGAGCAGTACTTC
length: 14; size: -; V: TRBV19; J: TRBJ1-3; D: -; CDR3: CASSDKTSGNTIYF; DNA: TGTGCCAGTAGCGACAAGACCTCTGGAAACACCATATATTTT
length: 10; size: few; V: TRBV9; J: TRBJ2-7; D: -; CDR3: CASSVGLGTF; DNA: -
length: 14; size: -; V: TRBV19; J: TRBJ2-5; D: -; CDR3: CASSIAVTVETQYF; DNA: TGTGCCAGTAGTATCGCGGTGACCGTGGAGACCCAGTACTTC